The present TCR beta chain was sequenced within a study of blood T cell repertoires in COVID-19. With 4 bases clipped from V and 6 bases from J, the junction kept 7 bases outside the gene matches. Germline V gives CDR1 MNHEY, CDR2 SMNVEV (reference sequence). The length of the CDR3 is 16 residues. Sequencing used immunoSEQ multiplex PCR; TCRdb keeps in-frame clones, though not all of them. Seen here are around 130,000 clones, 84% observed once, and the top ten hold 12%. J is TRBJ1-6 and V is TRBV27; 9 nucleotides agree with TRBD1. The receptor's source is a woman in her fifties or sixties with acute or convalescent COVID-19. Sequencing was performed on peripheral blood. The CDR3 bases are TGTGCCAGCAGTTCGAACCGGGACAGGGCTAATTCACCCCTCCACTTT. Protein product: CASSSNRDRANSPLHF.